This passage covers 18 T cell receptor beta chains from one sample sequenced in a study of blood T cells in healthy people across ages. Alongside a J-beta primer mix, a sample-barcoded 5' primer served in a second PCR lasting roughly 7 to 11 cycles. Each CDR3 protein gets one entry after TCRdb re-called the 5' RACE reads with MiXCR. The table lists hundreds of thousands of distinct CDR3 sequences, 58% of them singletons, with roughly 22% in the top ten. What was sequenced was blood. All receptors come from a man aged 25-40 years in good health.

Only a few counts were recorded for this clonotype. This chain joins TRBV27 and TRBJ2-4, with 10 bases that match TRBD1. Near its end, the DNA agrees better with TRBJ2-7, so the J call may be wrong. The CDR3 loop spans 15 amino acids. In germline, CDR1 is MNHEY, CDR2 SMNVEV (reference sequence). CDR3 sequence reads: CASSSTGTGDHEQYF. The CDR3 DNA follows: TGTGCCAGCAGTTCCACGGGGACAGGGGACCACGAGCAGTACTTC.

The genes are TRBV20-1 and TRBJ2-1; weak D call: TRBD2 (6 bases). Germline lookup yields CDR1 DFQATT and CDR2 SNEGSKA (reference sequence). The CDR3 spans 16 residues. Trimming removed 0 bases at V and 1 base at J, with 13 bases between. CDR3 bases: TGCAGTGCTAGAGATCGGAGGGCAGCATCCTACAATGAGCAGTTCTTC. Translated: CSARDRRAASYNEQFF.

The chain has TRBV29-1 and TRBJ1-5; D is possibly TRBD1 (6 bases). The CDR3 length is 13 residues. Trimming left V 5 bases short and J 4 bases short, with 12 bases between. Germline assignment: CDR1 SQVTM and CDR2 ANQGSEA. CDR3 in DNA: TGCAGCGTTTCGAGTCAGGGGAATCAGCCCCAGCATTTT. It codes for CSVSSQGNQPQHF.

As for this clonotype: The junction departs from germline at one end; a sequencing error may be responsible. The V and J genes are TRBV20-1 and TRBJ2-7, with D possibly being TRBD2 (5 bases). Germline loops: CDR1 DFQATT, CDR2 SNEGSKA (reference sequence). This CDR3 comprises 14 residues. The DNA for the CDR3 is TGCGGTGCTAGCAGGATGAGGTTTCACTACGAGCAGTACTTC. Amino acids: CGASRMRFHYEQYF.

This chain uses TRBV20-1 with TRBJ2-5; 15 bases are shared with TRBD2. V shed 2 bases and J 6 bases; nucleotides not matched to a gene: 4. The CDR3 consists of 15 residues. Germline V CDR1 and CDR2: DFQATT, SNEGSKA (reference sequence). CDR3 DNA sequence: TGCAGTGCTAGAACGGGACTAGCGGGGGGACAGACCCAGTACTTC. Protein product: CSARTGLAGGQTQYF.

This clonotype was found a few times. The J gene is TRBJ2-3, the V gene TRBV12-3 or TRBV12-4; 7 bases line up with TRBD2. The J segment lost 4 bases and the V segment lost 6 bases, leaving 1 base of the junction unmatched. The CDR3 covers 12 residues. The CDR3 DNA reads as TGTGCCAGCAGCCGGGAGGCAGATACGCAGTATTTT. Translation: CASSREADTQYF.

This clonotype was seen only a few times. This chain connects TRBV7-2 to TRBJ2-7; D uncertain. V lost 4 bases and J 2 bases, leaving 12 bases between the germline ends. The CDR3 has 14 residues. Germline lookup yields CDR1 SGHTA and CDR2 FQGNSA. The CDR3 protein is CASSSRAETYEQYF. The CDR3 DNA sequence: TGTGCCAGCAGCTCGCGCGCGGAGACCTACGAGCAGTACTTC.

V is TRBV7-8 and J is TRBJ2-7; perhaps TRBD2 as D (6 bases). The CDR3 loop spans 16 amino acids. Trimming removed 1 base from V and 0 bases from J, with 13 bases in between. Germline CDR1 SGHVS, CDR2 FQNEAQ. The CDR3 DNA is TGTGCCAGCAGCTTAGGTGGGGGGAGGAGCTCCTACGAGCAGTACTTC. This gives the protein CASSLGGGRSSYEQYF. Full variable domain (outside the CDR3, taken from reference TRBV7-8 and TRBJ2-7): GAGVSQSPRYKVAKRGQDVALRCDPISGHVSLFWYQQALGQGPEFLTYFQNEAQLDKSGLPSDRFFAERPEGSVSTLKIQRTQQEDSAVYLCASSLGGGRSSYEQYFGPGTRLTVT.

V gene TRBV14 combines with J gene TRBJ1-1; unclear D gene. The length of the CDR3 is 17 residues. In germline, CDR1 is SGHDN, CDR2 FVKESK. Trimming took off 2 bases at V and 0 bases at J, with 16 bases between the two ends. The CDR3 nucleotides are TGTGCCAGCAGCCAAACGGCACTTAAATGGGTGAACACTGAAGCTTTCTTT. It is translated as CASSQTALKWVNTEAFF.

The rearrangement links TRBV20-1 to TRBJ2-3, with TRBD2 matching 8 bases. Germline loops: CDR1 DFQATT, CDR2 SNEGSKA (reference sequence). The CDR3 has 16 residues. The CDR3 loop reads CSLGPSGRARTDTQYF. CDR3 bases: TGCAGCCTTGGACCTAGCGGGCGCGCCCGAACGGATACGCAGTATTTT.

The gene calls are TRBV20-1 and TRBJ1-5; D possibly corresponds to TRBD1 (6 bases). The germline gives CDR1 DFQATT, CDR2 SNEGSKA (reference sequence). Trimming pared 5 bases from V and 1 base from J, leaving 15 bases between. The CDR3 sequence is 15 residues long. CDR3 amino acids: CSAPMGGRSNQPQHF. In nucleotides, the CDR3 is TGCAGTGCTCCGATGGGGGGCCGGAGCAATCAGCCCCAGCATTTT.

This clonotype was counted a few times. The chain is built from TRBV5-1 and TRBJ2-5; a possible D gene is TRBD1 (5 bases). The CDR3 totals 12 residues. Germline V CDR1 and CDR2: SGHRS, YFSETQ. Trimming cost V 4 bases and J 5 bases, with 9 bases left between them. This CDR3 reads CASSPGMETQYF. Here the CDR3 DNA reads TGCGCCAGCAGCCCAGGGATGGAGACCCAGTACTTC.

V usage is TRBV3-1 and J usage is TRBJ1-1, with D perhaps matching TRBD1 (5 bases). The CDR3 has 13 residues. Germline lookup yields CDR1 LGHDT and CDR2 YNNKEL (reference sequence). V dropped 6 bases and J dropped 6 bases, with 14 bases sitting between them. CDR3 in amino acids: CASSLNWGAEAFF. The CDR3 DNA reads as TGTGCCAGCAGTCTGAACTGGGGCGCTGAAGCTTTCTTT.

The chain employs TRBV29-1 and TRBJ2-4; D not resolved. Judging by the DNA end, TRBJ2-7 fits better; the J call may be wrong. Germline V gene data show CDR1 as SQVTM and CDR2 as ANQGSEA. This CDR3 is 14 amino acids long. The CDR3 loop is CSVEDLQFNYEQYF. DNA for the CDR3: TGCAGCGTTGAAGATCTTCAGTTTAACTACGAGCAGTACTTC.

This chain links TRBV20-1 with TRBJ1-5; 10 bases agree with TRBD1. The trim removed 3 bases at V and 7 bases at J, leaving 3 bases unmatched. This CDR3 has 13 residues. Germline V gives CDR1 DFQATT, CDR2 SNEGSKA (reference sequence). The CDR3 DNA reads TGCAGTGCTAGTGGGACAGGGGCGCAGCCCCAGCATTTT. Translating it yields CSASGTGAQPQHF.

The chain joins TRBV7-2 to TRBJ1-4, with 9 bases identical to TRBD1. The CDR3 totals 14 residues. Trimming cost V 6 bases and J 3 bases; bases outside gene matches: 2. Germline values: CDR1 SGHTA, CDR2 FQGNSA. The CDR3 DNA sequence: TGTGCCAGCAGGGGGACAGGGCCTAATGAAAAACTGTTTTTT. Protein product: CASRGTGPNEKLFF.

This sequence joins TRBV21-1 and TRBJ1-6; the D segment call TRBD1 is taken from the table without a DNA check. TRBV21-1 is a documented pseudogene. The CDR3 runs to 16 residues. The CDR3 nucleotides read TGTGCCAGCAGCAAGGACAGGGCGCCAGCAAATTCACCCCTCCACTTT. Protein product: CASSKDRAPANSPLHF.

CDR3 bases: TGTGCCAGCAGTGTAGCCAACACAGATACGCAGTATTTT. The encoded protein is CASSVANTDTQYF. The chain employs TRBV28 and TRBJ2-3; D unresolved. V lost 5 bases, J lost 2 bases, and 8 bases lay in between. Germline V CDR1 and CDR2: MDHEN, SYDVKM. This CDR3 spans 13 amino acids.